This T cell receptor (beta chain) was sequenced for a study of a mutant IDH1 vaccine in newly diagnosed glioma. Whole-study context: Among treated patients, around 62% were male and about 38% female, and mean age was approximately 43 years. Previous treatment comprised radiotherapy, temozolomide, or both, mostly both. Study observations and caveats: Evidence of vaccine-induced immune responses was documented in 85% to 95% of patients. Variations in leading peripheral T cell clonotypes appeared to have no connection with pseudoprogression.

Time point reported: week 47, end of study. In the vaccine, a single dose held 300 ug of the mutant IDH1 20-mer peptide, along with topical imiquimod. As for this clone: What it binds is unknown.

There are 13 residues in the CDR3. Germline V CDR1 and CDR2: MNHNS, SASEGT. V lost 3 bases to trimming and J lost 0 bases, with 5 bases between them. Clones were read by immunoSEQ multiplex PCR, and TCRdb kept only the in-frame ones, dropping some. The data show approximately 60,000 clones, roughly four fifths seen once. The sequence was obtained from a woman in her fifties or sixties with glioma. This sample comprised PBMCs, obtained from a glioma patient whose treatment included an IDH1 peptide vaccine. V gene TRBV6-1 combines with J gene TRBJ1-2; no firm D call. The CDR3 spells CASSEEANYGYTF. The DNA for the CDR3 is TGTGCCAGCAGTGAGGAGGCTAACTATGGCTACACCTTC.